This note documents a single T cell receptor (beta chain) sequence. Germline V gene lookup returns CDR1 LNHNV and CDR2 YYDKDF (reference sequence). The CDR3 has 14 amino acids. One entry per CDR3 protein, without DNA, is what TCRdb gives after re-calling the 5' RACE reads. The listing contains under 600,000 distinct CDR3 sequences. The sample comes from a study of T cells expressing NK-cell markers. Turning to the study itself: Sorted CD3+CD56-NKG2C+, CD3+CD56+NKG2C- and CD3+CD56+NKG2C+ T cells were the source of the TCR beta repertoires.

This clonotype was obtained from a woman in her forties or fifties in good health. The chain has TRBV15 and TRBJ2-1. Sample: blood T cells: a sorted CD56 or NKG2C T cell subset, CD4+ or CD8+ T cells, or bulk PBMC T cells (not recorded which). The CDR3 sequence is CATSRGGRDNEQFF.